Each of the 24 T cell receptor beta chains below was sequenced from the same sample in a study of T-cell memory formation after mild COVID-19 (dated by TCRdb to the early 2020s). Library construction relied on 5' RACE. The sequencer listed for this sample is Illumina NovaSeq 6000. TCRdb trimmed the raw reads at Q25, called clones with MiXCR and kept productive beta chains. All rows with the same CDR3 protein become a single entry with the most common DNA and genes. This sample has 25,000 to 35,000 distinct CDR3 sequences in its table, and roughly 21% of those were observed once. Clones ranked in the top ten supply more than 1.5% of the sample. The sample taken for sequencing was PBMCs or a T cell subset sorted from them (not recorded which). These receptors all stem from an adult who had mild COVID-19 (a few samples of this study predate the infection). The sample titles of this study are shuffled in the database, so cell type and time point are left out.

For the CDR3, the DNA is TGCGCCAGCAGCTTGGCCGGAGTTGAGAACACTGAAGCTTTCTTT. Encoded protein: CASSLAGVENTEAFF. The chain joins TRBV5-1 to TRBJ1-1; the D is unclear. The germline gives CDR1 SGHRS, CDR2 YFSETQ. V lost 0 bases, J lost 1 base, and 10 bases lay in between. The CDR3 consists of 15 residues.

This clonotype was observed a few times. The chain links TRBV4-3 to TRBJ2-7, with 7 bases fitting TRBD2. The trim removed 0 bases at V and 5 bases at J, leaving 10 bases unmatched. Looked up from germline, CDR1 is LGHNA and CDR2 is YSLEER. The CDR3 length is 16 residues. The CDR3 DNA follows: TGCGCCAGCAGCCAAGATTTGCCGGGAGGCTACCACGAGCAGTACTTC. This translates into CASSQDLPGGYHEQYF.

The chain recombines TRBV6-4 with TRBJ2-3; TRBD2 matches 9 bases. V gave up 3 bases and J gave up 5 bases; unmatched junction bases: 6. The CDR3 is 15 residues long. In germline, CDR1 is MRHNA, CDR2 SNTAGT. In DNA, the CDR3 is TGTGCCAGCAGTGAGCGGGAGGGCCCCGGAGATACGCAGTATTTT. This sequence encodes CASSEREGPGDTQYF.

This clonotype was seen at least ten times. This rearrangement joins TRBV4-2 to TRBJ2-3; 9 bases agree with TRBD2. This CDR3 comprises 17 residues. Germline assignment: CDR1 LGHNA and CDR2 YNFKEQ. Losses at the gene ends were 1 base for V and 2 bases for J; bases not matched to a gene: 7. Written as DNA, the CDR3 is TGTGCCAGCAGCCAAGGGAGTAGCGGGGGATACACAGATACGCAGTATTTT. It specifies CASSQGSSGGYTDTQYF.

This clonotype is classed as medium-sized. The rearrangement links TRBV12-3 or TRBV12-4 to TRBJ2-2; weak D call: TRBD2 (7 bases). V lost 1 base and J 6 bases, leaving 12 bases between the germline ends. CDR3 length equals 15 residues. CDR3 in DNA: TGTGCCAGCAGTTTAGTCCGGGGGGCAGCCGGGGAGCTGTTTTTT. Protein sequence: CASSLVRGAAGELFF.

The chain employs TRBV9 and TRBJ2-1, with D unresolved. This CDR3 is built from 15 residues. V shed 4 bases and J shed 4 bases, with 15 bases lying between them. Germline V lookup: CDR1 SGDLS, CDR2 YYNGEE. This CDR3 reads CASSRRPGQYNEQFF. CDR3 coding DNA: TGTGCCAGCAGCCGCCGGCCCGGGCAATACAATGAGCAGTTCTTC.

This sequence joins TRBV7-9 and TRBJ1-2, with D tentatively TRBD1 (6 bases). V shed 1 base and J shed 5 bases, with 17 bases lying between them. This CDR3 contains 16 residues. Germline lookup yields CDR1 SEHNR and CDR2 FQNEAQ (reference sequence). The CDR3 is CASSLVGVRGGYGYTF. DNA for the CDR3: TGTGCCAGCAGCTTAGTCGGTGTCAGGGGAGGGTATGGCTACACCTTC.

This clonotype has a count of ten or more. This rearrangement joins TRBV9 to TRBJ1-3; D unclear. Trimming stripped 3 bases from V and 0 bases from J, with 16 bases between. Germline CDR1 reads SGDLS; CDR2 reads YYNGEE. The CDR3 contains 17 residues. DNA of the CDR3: TGTGCCAGCAGCGCGCATGCGGGGTCCTCCTCTGGAAACACCATATATTTT. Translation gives CASSAHAGSSSGNTIYF.

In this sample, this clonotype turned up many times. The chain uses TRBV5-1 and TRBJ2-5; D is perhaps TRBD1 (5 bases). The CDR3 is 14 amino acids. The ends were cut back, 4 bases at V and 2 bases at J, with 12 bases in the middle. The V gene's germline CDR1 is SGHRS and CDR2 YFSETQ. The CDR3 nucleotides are TGCGCCAGCAGCCAACAGGTGGGACAAGAGACCCAGTACTTC. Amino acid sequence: CASSQQVGQETQYF. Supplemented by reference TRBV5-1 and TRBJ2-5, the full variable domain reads KAGVTQTPRYLIKTRGQQVTLSCSPISGHRSVSWYQQTPGQGLQFLFEYFSETQRNKGNFPGRFSGRQFSNSRSEMNVSTLELGDSALYLCASSQQVGQETQYFGPGTRLLVL.

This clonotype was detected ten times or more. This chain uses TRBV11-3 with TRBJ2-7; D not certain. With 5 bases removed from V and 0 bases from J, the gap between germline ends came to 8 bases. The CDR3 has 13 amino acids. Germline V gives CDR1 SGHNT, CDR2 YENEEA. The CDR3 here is CASSIELSYEQYF. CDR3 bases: TGTGCCAGCAGCATTGAACTCTCCTACGAGCAGTACTTC.

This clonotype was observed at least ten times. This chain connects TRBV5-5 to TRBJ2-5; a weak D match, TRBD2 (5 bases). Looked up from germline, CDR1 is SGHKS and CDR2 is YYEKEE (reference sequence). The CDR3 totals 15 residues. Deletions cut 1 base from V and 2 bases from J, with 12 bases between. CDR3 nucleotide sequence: TGTGCCAGCAGCTTGAGACGTGGGAGTCAAGAGACCCAGTACTTC. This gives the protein CASSLRRGSQETQYF.

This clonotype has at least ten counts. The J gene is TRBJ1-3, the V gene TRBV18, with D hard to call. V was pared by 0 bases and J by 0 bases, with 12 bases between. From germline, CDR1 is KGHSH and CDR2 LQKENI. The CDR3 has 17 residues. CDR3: CASSPPGQAISGNTIYF. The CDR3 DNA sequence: TGTGCCAGCTCACCACCGGGTCAGGCTATCTCTGGAAACACCATATATTTT.

DNA for the CDR3: TGTGCCAGCAGCCCCCGTATAGGGCGGGCAGATACGCAGTATTTT. Amino acid sequence: CASSPRIGRADTQYF. This chain connects TRBV5-4 to TRBJ2-3; tentatively, D is TRBD2 (5 bases). Germline loops: CDR1 SGHNT, CDR2 YYREEE (reference sequence). This CDR3 has 15 residues. Trimming stripped 4 bases from V and 4 bases from J, with 16 bases between.

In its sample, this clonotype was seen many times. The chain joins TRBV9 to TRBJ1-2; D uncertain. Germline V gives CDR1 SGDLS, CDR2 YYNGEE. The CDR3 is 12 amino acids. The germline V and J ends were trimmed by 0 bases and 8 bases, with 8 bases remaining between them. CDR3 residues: CASSVADRGYTF. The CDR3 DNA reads TGTGCCAGCAGCGTAGCCGACCGGGGCTACACCTTC.

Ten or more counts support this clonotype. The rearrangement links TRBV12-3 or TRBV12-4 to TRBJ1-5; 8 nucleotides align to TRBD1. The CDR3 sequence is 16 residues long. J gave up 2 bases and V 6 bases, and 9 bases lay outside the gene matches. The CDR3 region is CASRRGTGLRNQPQHF. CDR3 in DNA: TGTGCCAGCAGACGGGGGACAGGACTACGCAATCAGCCCCAGCATTTT.

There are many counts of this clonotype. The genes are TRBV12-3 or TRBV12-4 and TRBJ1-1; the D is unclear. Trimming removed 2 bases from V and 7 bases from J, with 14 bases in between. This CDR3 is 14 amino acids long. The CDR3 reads CASSLTASSFEAFF. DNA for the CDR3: TGTGCCAGCAGTTTAACGGCCAGCTCTTTTGAAGCTTTCTTT.

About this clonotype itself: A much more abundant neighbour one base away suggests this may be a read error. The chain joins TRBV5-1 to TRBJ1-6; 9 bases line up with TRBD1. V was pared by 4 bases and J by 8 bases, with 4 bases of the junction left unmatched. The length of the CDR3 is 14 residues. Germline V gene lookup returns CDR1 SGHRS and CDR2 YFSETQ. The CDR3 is CASSLGTGYSPLHF. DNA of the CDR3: TGCGCCAGCAGCCTAGGGACAGGGTATTCACCCCTCCACTTT.

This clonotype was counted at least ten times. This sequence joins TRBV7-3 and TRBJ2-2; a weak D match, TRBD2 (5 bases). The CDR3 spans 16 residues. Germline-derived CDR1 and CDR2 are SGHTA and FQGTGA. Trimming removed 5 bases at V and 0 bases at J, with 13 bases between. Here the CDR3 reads CASSAHGGSNTGELFF. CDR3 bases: TGTGCCAGCAGCGCTCACGGCGGGTCGAACACCGGGGAGCTGTTTTTT.

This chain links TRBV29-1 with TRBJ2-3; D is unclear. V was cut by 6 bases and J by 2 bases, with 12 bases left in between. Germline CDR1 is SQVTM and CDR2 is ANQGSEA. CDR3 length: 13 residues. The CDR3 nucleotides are TGCAGCGTGAGGCTGACGGACACAGATACGCAGTATTTT. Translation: CSVRLTDTDTQYF.

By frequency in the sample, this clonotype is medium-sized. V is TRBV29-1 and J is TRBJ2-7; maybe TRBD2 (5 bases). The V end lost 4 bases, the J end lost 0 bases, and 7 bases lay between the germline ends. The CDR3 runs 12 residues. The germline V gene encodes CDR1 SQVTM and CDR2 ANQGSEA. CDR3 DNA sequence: TGCAGCGTTGTGGGGAGCTCCTACGAGCAGTACTTC. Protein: CSVVGSSYEQYF.

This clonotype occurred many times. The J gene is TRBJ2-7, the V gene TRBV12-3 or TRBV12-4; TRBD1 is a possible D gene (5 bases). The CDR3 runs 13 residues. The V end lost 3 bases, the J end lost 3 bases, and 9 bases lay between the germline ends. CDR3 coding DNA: TGTGCCAGCAGTTTGGGGCAGTACTACGAGCAGTACTTC. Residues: CASSLGQYYEQYF.

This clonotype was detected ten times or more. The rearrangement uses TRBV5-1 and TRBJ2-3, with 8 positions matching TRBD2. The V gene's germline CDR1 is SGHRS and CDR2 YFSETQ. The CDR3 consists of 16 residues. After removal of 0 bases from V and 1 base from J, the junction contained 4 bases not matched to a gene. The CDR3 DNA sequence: TGCGCCAGCAGCTTGGCCTATAGCGGGGGCACAGATACGCAGTATTTT. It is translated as CASSLAYSGGTDTQYF.

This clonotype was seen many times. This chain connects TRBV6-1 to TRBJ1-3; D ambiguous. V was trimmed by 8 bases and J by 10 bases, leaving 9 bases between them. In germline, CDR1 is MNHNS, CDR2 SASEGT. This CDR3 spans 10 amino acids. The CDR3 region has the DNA TGTGCCAGCCTCCTCAAAACCATATATTTT. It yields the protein CASLLKTIYF.

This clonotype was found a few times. CDR3 coding DNA: TGTGCCAGCACCCCGCTGGGAGGAGCAGAGACCCAGTACTTC. Protein: CASTPLGGAETQYF. The V call is TRBV6-6, the J call TRBJ2-5, with D maybe TRBD2 (6 bases). This CDR3 contains 14 residues. Germline CDR1 and CDR2: MNHNY and SVGAGI (reference sequence). Deletions cut 7 bases from V and 4 bases from J, with 16 bases between.